The clone carrying this TCR beta chain was detected once. The CDR3 totals 15 residues. V was trimmed by 0 bases and J by 4 bases, leaving 12 bases between them. Germline CDR1 reads SGHRS; CDR2 reads YFSETQ. Sample-barcoded 5' priming and a J-beta primer mix drove a second PCR of roughly 6 to 12 cycles. In TCRdb, the 5' RACE reads were re-called with MiXCR into one record per CDR3 protein. The data show about 1.4 million distinct CDR3 sequences, roughly 60% seen once. This entry belongs to a study of blood T cells in healthy people across ages. The chain couples TRBV5-1 to TRBJ2-3; D is unclear. The source material was blood. The clonotype comes from a young man in good health. CDR3 sequence (DNA): TGCGCCAGCAGCTTGGAATCGCAGCGCTCAGATACGCAGTATTTT. Amino acid sequence: CASSLESQRSDTQYF. Full variable domain (missing parts from reference TRBV5-1 and TRBJ2-3): KAGVTQTPRYLIKTRGQQVTLSCSPISGHRSVSWYQQTPGQGLQFLFEYFSETQRNKGNFPGRFSGRQFSNSRSEMNVSTLELGDSALYLCASSLESQRSDTQYFGPGTRLTVL.